This entry lists 32 T cell receptor beta chains sequenced from one sample in a study of CD8+ T cells in alopecia areata. Sequencing used cDNA as its template, made by extracting RNA and reverse transcribing it. Measured with immunoSEQ multiplex PCR; TCRdb has only the in-frame clones, and not every one. This repertoire holds approximately 280,000 clones, and none appear only once. The pooled cutaneous lymph node cells were sorted using several markers (CD4, CD8alpha, NKG2D, NKG2ACE and others). Sequencing was done on a sample of CD4+ T cells sorted from a lymph node. The receptors originated from a C3H/HeJ mouse with alopecia areata. For this strain, the MHC haplotype corresponds to H2-k.

A note on this clone: Germline and genes here are mouse. The observed sequence ends 4 residues before the CDR3 terminus, with the missing tail filled in from the germline J gene. The sample has other DNA sequences that encode this CDR3 too. The chain links TRBV19 to TRBJ2-3, with TRBD1 identical over 7 bases. CDR1 is FNHDT, CDR2 SITEND, per germline (reference sequence). The J segment lost 0 bases and the V segment lost 5 bases, leaving 3 bases of the junction unmatched. This CDR3 spans 14 amino acids. The CDR3 loop is CASRDRTSAETLYF. The sequenced part of the CDR3 DNA is TGTGCCAGCAGGGACAGGACTAGTGCAGAA.

Remarks on this clone: Each gene name is a mouse one. The sequence runs out 4 residues before the end of the CDR3; the remainder is reconstructed from the germline J gene. The V gene is TRBV5, the J gene TRBJ2-7, with 8 bases lining up with TRBD1. This CDR3 contains 14 residues. Germline trimming cut 3 bases from V and 3 bases from J; bases unmatched to any gene: 4. Germline V gives CDR1 LGHNA, CDR2 YNLKQL (reference sequence). The DNA read from the CDR3 is TGTGCCAGCAGCCACCAGGGACAGGACTAT. Its protein is CASSHQGQDY. The whole CDR3 protein reads CASSHQGQDYEQYF.

As to this clone: Gene names are mouse gene names. The sequenced fragment ends 4 residues before the CDR3 boundary, so the rest is inferred from the germline J gene. The rearrangement links TRBV31 to TRBJ1-2, with a weak D call TRBD1 (5 bases). V dropped 3 bases and J dropped 0 bases, with 11 bases sitting between them. Per the germline V gene, CDR1 is GKSSPN and CDR2 is SITVG. The CDR3 sequence is 14 residues long. The CDR3 bases that were read are TGTGCCTGGAGCCCTGGCAGGGCAAACTCC. Translation gives CAWSPGRANS. The CDR3 reads in full as CAWSPGRANSDYTF.

On this clone itself: The germline and genes are mouse ones. Sequencing ends 4 residues short of the CDR3 end; the germline J gene provides the rest. The V gene is TRBV31, the J gene TRBJ1-2, with 9 bases identical to TRBD1. V trimming: 0 bases; J trimming: 4 bases; junction bases outside the gene matches: 9. This CDR3 contains 16 residues. Germline values: CDR1 GKSSPN, CDR2 SITVG. The chain's CDR3 is CAWSLGGDRDGSDYTF. CDR3 bases read: TGTGCCTGGAGTCTAGGCGGGGACAGGGACGGCTCC.

This clone was recorded a few times. The genes and germline here are from mouse. The CDR3 end lies 3 residues beyond the end of the read and is filled in from the germline J gene. V is TRBV3 and J is TRBJ1-3; no clear D. Germline V gene lookup returns CDR1 SNHLY and CDR2 FYNGKV (reference sequence). The CDR3 has 9 amino acids. With 8 bases removed from V and 7 bases from J, the gap between germline ends came to 3 bases. Partial CDR3 DNA: TGTGCCAGCCTTAATACG. Amino acid sequence: CASLNT. The full CDR3 is CASLNTLYF.

This clone has at least ten counts. Germline and genes: mouse. The CDR3 end is not reached by the read, which stops 4 residues before it; the germline J gene fills it in. This sample also contains other DNA sequences that code for the same CDR3. The chain is built from TRBV13-1 and TRBJ2-7; the D is unclear. The CDR3 is made up of 11 amino acids. Germline assignment: CDR1 NSHNY and CDR2 SYGAGN. This chain's CDR3 is CASSASYEQYF. The CDR3 DNA, read in part, is TGTGCCAGCAGTGCCAGTTAT.

This clone was seen repeatedly, ten times or more. Gene names follow the mouse nomenclature. The read terminates 4 residues ahead of where the CDR3 ends, so the germline J gene completes it. The chain recombines TRBV1 with TRBJ2-2, with D possibly being TRBD2 (5 bases). Germline CDR1 NSQYPW, CDR2 LRSPGD (reference sequence). Trimming removed 0 bases at V and 4 bases at J, with 9 bases between. The CDR3 length is 15 residues. The sequenced part of the CDR3 DNA is TGCACCTGCAGTGCAGATGGGGTTTTCACCGGG. This sequence encodes CTCSADGVFTG. The complete CDR3 sequence is CTCSADGVFTGQLYF.

There are a few counts of this clone. Mouse names are used for the genes. The sequenced CDR3 bases are TGTGCCTGGACTGGGGGGATCCAAGAC. It codes for CAWTGGIQD. The whole CDR3 region reads CAWTGGIQDTQYF. The chain has TRBV31 and TRBJ2-5, with 8 bases fitting TRBD2. The missing CDR3 end, 4 residues past where the read stops, is filled in from the germline J gene. Trimming took 4 bases from V and 2 from J; bases not matched to a gene: 2. The CDR3 runs 13 residues. Germline V CDR1 and CDR2: GKSSPN, SITVG.

Concerning this clone: Gene names and germline refer to mouse. The CDR3 end is not reached by the read, which stops 3 residues before it; the germline J gene fills it in. V gene TRBV13-1 combines with J gene TRBJ1-6, with D possibly being TRBD1 (6 bases). TRBJ1-6 is placed among ORFs of uncertain function. Germline V CDR1 and CDR2: NSHNY, SYGAGN. V gave up 0 bases and J gave up 5 bases, with 12 bases separating them. The CDR3 consists of 16 residues. The CDR3 is CASSDVGTKNNSPLYF. The DNA read from the CDR3 is TGTGCCAGCAGTGATGTAGGGACAAAAAATAATTCGCCC.

A note on this clone: Mouse names are used for the genes. The read stops 4 residues short of the end of the CDR3; the missing end is completed from the germline J gene. Other DNA sequences in this sample translate to the same CDR3. V usage is TRBV31 and J usage is TRBJ2-7; 10 bases are shared with TRBD1. The CDR3 contains 14 residues. V shed 0 bases, J shed 3 bases, and the junction held 2 bases outside the gene matches. Per the germline V gene, CDR1 is GKSSPN and CDR2 is SITVG. The CDR3 DNA, read in part, is TGTGCCTGGAGTCTACGGGACAGGGGCTAT. It translates to CAWSLRDRGY. The entire CDR3 reads CAWSLRDRGYEQYF. Complete variable domain (other parts from reference TRBV31 and TRBJ2-7): AQTIHQWPVAEIKAVGSPLSLGCTIKGKSSPNLYWYWQATGGTLQQLFYSITVGQVESVVQLNLSASRPKDDQFILSTEKLLLSHSGFYLCAWSLRDRGYEQYFGPGTRLTVL.

Note on this clone: These gene names are mouse names. The observed sequence ends 4 residues before the CDR3 terminus, with the missing tail filled in from the germline J gene. The gene calls are TRBV14 and TRBJ1-1; 9 nucleotides match TRBD1. Looked up from germline, CDR1 is SGHDT and CDR2 is FRDEAV. The CDR3 contains 14 residues. Germline trimming cut 1 base from V and 3 bases from J; bases unmatched to any gene: 1. Here the CDR3 reads CASSFTGGYTEVFF. The sequenced CDR3 bases are TGTGCCAGCAGTTTCACAGGGGGCTACACA.

About this clone: Each gene name is a mouse one. The read ends 4 residues early relative to the CDR3; the germline J gene fills the gap. Other DNA sequences in this sample translate to the same CDR3. The V gene is TRBV1, the J gene TRBJ1-2; the D gene is possibly TRBD1 (5 bases). The germline CDR1 and CDR2 sequences are NSQYPW and LRSPGD (reference sequence). Trimming shortened V by 3 bases and J by 0 bases, and 8 bases separated the two germline ends. This CDR3 spans 14 amino acids. CDR3: CTCSADNANSDYTF. The sequenced part of the CDR3 DNA is TGCACCTGCAGTGCGGACAATGCAAACTCC.

Details on this clone: Genes here carry mouse names. The sequence runs out 4 residues before the end of the CDR3; the remainder is reconstructed from the germline J gene. This same CDR3 is encoded by further DNA sequences in the sample. This chain joins TRBV13-1 and TRBJ2-7, with 8 bases identical to TRBD2. The CDR3 has 14 residues. CDR1 and CDR2 (germline): NSHNY, SYGAGN. The CDR3 region is CASSDALGGYEQYF. The DNA read from the CDR3 is TGTGCCAGCAGTGATGCCCTGGGGGGTTAT.

To note about this clone: The gene names here belong to mouse. Read data end 4 residues before the CDR3 end; the end is taken from the germline J gene. The sample carries other DNA sequences with the same CDR3. V is TRBV1 and J is TRBJ2-7; 11 positions match TRBD2. Per the germline V gene, CDR1 is NSQYPW and CDR2 is LRSPGD (reference sequence). V was pared by 3 bases and J by 0 bases, with 1 base of the junction left unmatched. The CDR3 has 15 amino acids. The CDR3 loop is CTCSAGLGASYEQYF. The sequenced CDR3 bases are TGCACCTGCAGTGCGGGACTGGGGGCCTCCTAT.

This clone was counted a few times. Genes and germline are mouse. From the germline J gene comes the end of the CDR3, since the read stops 4 residues before it. The V gene is TRBV13-1, the J gene TRBJ2-1, with a tentative D call TRBD2 (7 bases). The length of the CDR3 is 14 residues. Germline V gene lookup returns CDR1 NSHNY and CDR2 SYGAGN. Trimming stripped 0 bases from V and 5 bases from J, with 9 bases between. CDR3 bases read: TGTGCCAGCAGTGATGAGGGGGGCGATGCT. Amino acids: CASSDEGGDA. The entire CDR3 protein reads CASSDEGGDAEQFF.

This clone was seen more than once but under ten times. Any gene name here is a mouse gene name. The CDR3 end falls 4 residues outside the read, so it is completed with the germline J gene. The rearrangement uses TRBV13-1 and TRBJ2-1; 9 bases line up with TRBD2. The V and J ends lost 0 bases and 0 bases, in that order; junction bases with no gene match: 4. The CDR3 has 17 residues. Germline lookup yields CDR1 NSHNY and CDR2 SYGAGN. CDR3 loop: CASSDALGGFNYAEQFF. Incomplete CDR3 DNA: TGTGCCAGCAGTGATGCTCTGGGGGGGTTTAACTATGCT.

Ten or more counts support this clone. Mouse gene names apply. The CDR3 bases that were read are TGTGCCAGCAGTGATAGACTGGCCGCCTCCTAT. Its protein product is CASSDRLAASY. Given in full, the CDR3 is CASSDRLAASYEQYF. The chain couples TRBV13-1 to TRBJ2-7; tentative D call: TRBD2 (6 bases). Read sequence stops 4 residues before the CDR3 end, and the germline J gene provides the missing end. CDR1 NSHNY and CDR2 SYGAGN come from the germline V gene. The CDR3 is 15 residues long. V was clipped by 1 base and J by 0 bases, with 11 bases between them.

This clone was seen ten or more times. Germline and genes here are mouse. The read ends 4 residues shy of where the CDR3 ends; the end is completed using the germline J gene. The chain couples TRBV3 to TRBJ2-5, with D uncertain. V was pared by 5 bases and J by 3 bases, with 3 bases between. Germline V gives CDR1 SNHLY, CDR2 FYNGKV (reference sequence). The CDR3 spans 11 residues. The sequenced CDR3 bases are TGTGCCAGCAGCCCTCAAGAC. This gives the protein CASSPQD. In full, the CDR3 is CASSPQDTQYF.

This clone was found a few times. The genes and germline here are from mouse. The CDR3 end lies 4 residues beyond the end of the read and is filled in from the germline J gene. The rearrangement uses TRBV12-1 and TRBJ1-2, with TRBD1 matching over 9 bases. Germline assignment: CDR1 SGHSN and CDR2 HYEKVE. This CDR3 has 14 residues. The CDR3 reads CASSLGTGRADYTF. Incomplete CDR3 DNA: TGTGCCAGCTCTCTCGGGACAGGGAGGGCC. The complete variable domain, with remaining parts taken from reference TRBV12-1 and TRBJ1-2, reads DSGVVQSPRHIIKEKGGRSVLTCIPISGHSNVVWYQQTLGKELKFLIQHYEKVERDKGFLPSRFSVQQFDDYHSEMNMSALELEDSAMYFCASSLGTGRADYTFGSGTRLLVI.

This clone was counted between two and nine times. The gene names given are mouse names. The observed sequence ends 4 residues before the CDR3 terminus, with the missing tail filled in from the germline J gene. V is TRBV31 and J is TRBJ2-5, with 10 bases aligning to TRBD2. The CDR3 runs 14 residues. V was pared by 5 bases and J by 0 bases, with 2 bases of the junction left unmatched. Germline-derived CDR1 and CDR2 are GKSSPN and SITVG. Incomplete CDR3 DNA: TGTGCCTGGGAGACTGGGGGGAACCAAGAC. Translating gives CAWETGGNQD. From start to end, the CDR3 is CAWETGGNQDTQYF.

Comment on this clone: Germline and genes here are mouse. The read ends 4 residues early relative to the CDR3; the germline J gene fills the gap. The chain joins TRBV19 to TRBJ2-7; 8 bases fit TRBD2. After removal of 2 bases from V and 0 bases from J, the junction contained 4 bases not matched to a gene. The CDR3 loop spans 15 amino acids. Germline CDR1 reads FNHDT; CDR2 reads SITEND (reference sequence). Incomplete CDR3 DNA: TGTGCCAGCAGTATCGCTGGGGGGCCCTCCTAT. Amino acid sequence: CASSIAGGPSY. The entire CDR3 sequence reads CASSIAGGPSYEQYF.

As to this clone: Gene names follow the mouse nomenclature. The read terminates 4 residues before the CDR3 end, so the remaining end is supplied by the germline J gene. This chain connects TRBV1 to TRBJ2-5; 8 nucleotides align to TRBD1. CDR1 NSQYPW and CDR2 LRSPGD come from the germline V gene (reference sequence). The J segment lost 0 bases and the V segment lost 3 bases, leaving 2 bases of the junction unmatched. The CDR3 is 15 amino acids. CDR3 in amino acids: CTCSATGENQDTQYF. CDR3 DNA, as far as it was read: TGCACCTGCAGTGCGACAGGGGAGAACCAAGAC.

This clone was seen a handful of times. Mouse gene names and germline throughout. The read comes to an end 4 residues before the CDR3 does, leaving the germline J gene to fill in the end. The identical CDR3 is also encoded by other nucleotide sequences in the sample. This chain uses TRBV5 with TRBJ1-1, with TRBD1 matching 11 bases. Germline V gene data show CDR1 as LGHNA and CDR2 as YNLKQL (reference sequence). The CDR3 covers 15 residues. The part of the CDR3 DNA that was read is TGTGCCAGCAGCCAAGCCGGGACAGGGGGTACA. Protein: CASSQAGTGGT. The full CDR3 protein reads CASSQAGTGGTEVFF.

A remark on this clone: The germline and genes are mouse ones. The CDR3 end is not reached by the read, which stops 4 residues before it; the germline J gene fills it in. V usage is TRBV19 and J usage is TRBJ2-7; 9 bases match TRBD1. The CDR3 totals 15 residues. Germline V gene data show CDR1 as FNHDT and CDR2 as SITEND (reference sequence). After removal of 3 bases from V and 3 bases from J, the junction contained 7 bases not matched to a gene. Incomplete CDR3 DNA: TGTGCCAGCAGTACCCCAAGGACAGGGGTCTAT. This sequence encodes CASSTPRTGVY. The entire CDR3 protein is CASSTPRTGVYEQYF.

This clone was counted a few times. The listed genes are named as in mouse. The read terminates 4 residues before the CDR3 end, so the remaining end is supplied by the germline J gene. This chain joins TRBV13-1 and TRBJ2-2; 8 bases fit TRBD2. Germline trimming cut 3 bases from V and 4 bases from J; bases unmatched to any gene: 8. CDR3 length equals 16 residues. Germline V gives CDR1 NSHNY, CDR2 SYGAGN. CDR3 DNA, as far as it was read: TGTGCCAGCAGTGTCGGGGGGGGCGGGGGCACCGGG. Translation gives CASSVGGGGGTG. From start to end, the CDR3 is CASSVGGGGGTGQLYF.

In this sample, this clone turned up a few times. Any gene name here is a mouse gene name. Coverage ceases 4 residues before the CDR3 finishes, and the germline J gene fills in the end. This chain uses TRBV14 with TRBJ1-1; the D is unclear. CDR3 size: 12 residues. V was clipped by 4 bases and J by 3 bases, with 7 bases between them. Germline V gene data show CDR1 as SGHDT and CDR2 as FRDEAV. The CDR3 loop is CASSPGYTEVFF. The sequenced part of the CDR3 DNA is TGTGCCAGCAGTCCAGGATACACA.

The table lists this clone with a few counts. The gene names given are mouse names. The CDR3 bases that were read are TGCACCTGCAGTGCGCTGGGGGACTATGCT. It translates to CTCSALGDYA. The whole CDR3 protein is CTCSALGDYAEQFF. This chain connects TRBV1 to TRBJ2-1; 7 bases map to TRBD2. From the germline J gene comes the end of the CDR3, since the read stops 4 residues before it. Trimming removed 3 bases from V and 2 bases from J; junction bases left unmatched: 1. Germline CDR1 is NSQYPW and CDR2 is LRSPGD (reference sequence). This CDR3 is 14 amino acids long.

A remark on this clone: Any gene name here is a mouse gene name. The read comes to an end 4 residues before the CDR3 does, leaving the germline J gene to fill in the end. This chain joins TRBV19 and TRBJ2-2, with 8 nucleotides matching TRBD1. The CDR3 totals 14 residues. Germline V gene lookup returns CDR1 FNHDT and CDR2 SITEND (reference sequence). Trimming at V came to 4 bases and at J to 4 bases, leaving 3 bases not matched to a gene. CDR3 bases read: TGTGCCAGCAGTCCGGGACAGGCCACCGGG. This encodes CASSPGQATG. The entire CDR3 reads CASSPGQATGQLYF.

Concerning this clone: Gene names and germline match the mouse. Sequencing ends 4 residues short of the CDR3 end; the germline J gene provides the rest. V usage is TRBV5 and J usage is TRBJ2-7, with D hard to call. Germline V gives CDR1 LGHNA, CDR2 YNLKQL (reference sequence). The CDR3 is 13 residues long. The part of the CDR3 DNA that was read is TGTGCCAGCAGCCAAGATGACTTGTAT. It translates to CASSQDDLY. The full CDR3 is CASSQDDLYEQYF.

This clone was detected only a few times. The germline and genes are mouse ones. The read stops 4 residues short of the end of the CDR3; the missing end is completed from the germline J gene. V and J are TRBV13-1 and TRBJ2-1; 12 nucleotides agree with TRBD2. V gave up 7 bases and J gave up 4 bases; unmatched junction bases: 6. Per germline, CDR1 NSHNY and CDR2 SYGAGN. This CDR3 is 15 amino acids long. The part of the CDR3 DNA that was read is TGTGCCAGCCGGGACTGGGGGGATCGGTATGCT. Translation: CASRDWGDRYA. The entire CDR3 sequence reads CASRDWGDRYAEQFF.

This clone has more than one count but fewer than ten. Gene names refer to mouse genes. Read data end 4 residues before the CDR3 end; the end is taken from the germline J gene. The rearrangement uses TRBV31 and TRBJ1-2; TRBD1 matches 8 bases. Germline CDR1 and CDR2: GKSSPN and SITVG. Trimming cost V 3 bases and J 3 bases; bases outside gene matches: 6. The CDR3 has 14 amino acids. The CDR3 region is CAWSLQGVDSDYTF. The sequenced part of the CDR3 DNA is TGTGCCTGGAGCCTACAGGGGGTGGACTCC.

A note on this clone: Genes and germline come from the mouse. The sequence runs out 4 residues before the end of the CDR3; the remainder is reconstructed from the germline J gene. Additional DNA sequences in this sample encode the identical CDR3. The chain employs TRBV13-1 and TRBJ2-3; TRBD1 might be the D (6 bases). The germline V gene encodes CDR1 NSHNY and CDR2 SYGAGN. This CDR3 region has 15 residues. V gave up 2 bases and J gave up 0 bases, with 10 bases separating them. Incomplete CDR3 DNA: TGTGCCAGCAGTGAAGGACAGACTAGTGCAGAA. It encodes CASSEGQTSAE. The entire CDR3 sequence reads CASSEGQTSAETLYF.